The rows below give T cell receptor beta chains drawn from one sample of a study of quantifying T cell responses using KT2 cells. TCRdb analysed the UMI-ligation and nested PCR reads with MiXCR anew, one entry per CDR3 protein. The sample carries approximately 46,000 distinct CDR3 sequences, 11% recorded once. Sequencing was done on a sample of PBMCs spiked with cells of the T cell clone KT2. Receptors originate from a human donor. Each CDR3 is given with its conserved first and last residue. The D gene is left open where the match is weak. Where a row states a size, it is once, few, many or the class of an expanded clone; other rows omit it.

clone size	D gene	V gene	J gene	CDR3 DNA	CDR3 protein
.	.	TRBV12-3/TRBV12-4	TRBJ2-5	TGTGCCAGCAGCCTCCGTTTCCAAGAGACCCAGTACTTC	CASSLRFQETQYF
many	.	TRBV11-3	TRBJ1-1	TGTGCCAGCAGCCCAGAACAGGGACTAACGAACACTGAAGCTTTCTTT	CASSPEQGLTNTEAFF
few	.	TRBV7-9	TRBJ1-4	TGTGCCCCCACGGCCGTTAATGAAAAACTGTTTTTT	CAPTAVNEKLFF
.	.	TRBV11-2	TRBJ1-3	TGTGCCAGCAGCCCACCCGGATCTGGAAACACCATATATTTT	CASSPPGSGNTIYF
many	.	TRBV7-9	TRBJ1-1	TGTGCCAGCAGCTTAGAAAAGACAGTTGGAGCTGAAGCTTTCTTT	CASSLEKTVGAEAFF
.	.	TRBV6-5	TRBJ1-6	TGTGCCAGCAGTTGGACGGGATCGAATTCACCCCTCCACTTT	CASSWTGSNSPLHF
.	.	TRBV15	TRBJ2-7	TGTGCCACCAGCAGCGTACGGGAGTTGAGGGAGCAGTACTTC	CATSSVRELREQYF
few	TRBD1	TRBV20-1	TRBJ2-1	TGCAGTGCTCGCGTGGGGGCAGGGGGCTCCTACAATGAGCAGTTCTTC	CSARVGAGGSYNEQFF
few	.	TRBV13	TRBJ2-7	TGTGCCAGCAGTTGGGACGCCGAGCCACCCTACGAGCAGTACTTC	CASSWDAEPPYEQYF
.	TRBD1	TRBV7-8	TRBJ2-1	TGTGCCAGCAGCCCGCCGTTTTGGGACAGACGCTACAATGAGCAGTTCTTC	CASSPPFWDRRYNEQFF
.	.	TRBV15	TRBJ1-3	TGTGCCACCAGCAGAGTTCCTATGGTTACTGGAAACACCATATATTTT	CATSRVPMVTGNTIYF
few	TRBD2	TRBV7-2	TRBJ2-4	TGTGCCAGCAGCTTACTAGCGGGAGCCAAAAACATTCAGTACTTC	CASSLLAGAKNIQYF
.	TRBD2	TRBV5-1	TRBJ2-7	TGCGCCAGCAGCCAGTATTCTAGCGGGGGGATTTCCTACGAGCAGTACTTC	CASSQYSSGGISYEQYF
.	TRBD2	TRBV20-1	TRBJ2-3	TGCAGGTTGGGGGAGGGCCGTACAGATACGCAGTATTTT	CRLGEGRTDTQYF
few	.	TRBV19	TRBJ2-3	TGTGCCAGTAGTTCGCTAGGAGTAGATACGCAGTATTTT	CASSSLGVDTQYF
few	.	TRBV5-1	TRBJ1-1	TGCGCCAGCAGCTTGGCGAGGACGAACACTGAAGCTTTCTTT	CASSLARTNTEAFF
many	.	TRBV20-1	TRBJ2-1	TGCAGTGCTAGAGATTGGGACACGCACTACAATGAGCAGTTCTTC	CSARDWDTHYNEQFF
many	.	TRBV7-2	TRBJ2-5	TGTGCCAGCAGCTTAGATTCGGGGAAAGCCCAGTACTTC	CASSLDSGKAQYF
many	.	TRBV12-3/TRBV12-4	TRBJ1-2	TGTGCCAGCAGTTCCTGGACGGTTGGATGGGGCTACACCTTC	CASSSWTVGWGYTF
many	.	TRBV20-1	TRBJ2-1	TGCAGTGCTATGTCCGGGGGATACAATGAGCAGTTCTTC	CSAMSGGYNEQFF
few	TRBD2	TRBV3-1	TRBJ2-1	TGTGCCAGCAGACCCTATAGCGGGGGGGATGAGCAGTTCTTC	CASRPYSGGDEQFF
few	.	TRBV20-1	TRBJ1-6	TGCAGTGCTAGCCAGGGTTCCTATAATTCACCCCTCCACTTT	CSASQGSYNSPLHF
.	TRBD2	TRBV20-1	TRBJ2-3	TGCAGTGCCAGAGGGTCGAGCGGGGCTCTCATCACAGATACGCAGTATTTT	CSARGSSGALITDTQYF
many	.	TRBV7-9	TRBJ2-7	TGTGCCAGCAGCTTCACGCTAGGGCCCTACGAGCAGTACTTC	CASSFTLGPYEQYF
few	.	TRBV7-2	TRBJ2-3	TGTGCCAGCGTTCTGAACCAACAAGATACGCAGTATTTT	CASVLNQQDTQYF
.	.	TRBV5-1	TRBJ1-2	TGCGCCAGCTCAGGGTCATCTGGAAACTATGGCTACACCTTC	CASSGSSGNYGYTF
many	.	TRBV11-2	TRBJ2-1	TGTGCCAGCAGCTTAGCTCGGGGCTCCTACAATGAGCAGTTCTTC	CASSLARGSYNEQFF